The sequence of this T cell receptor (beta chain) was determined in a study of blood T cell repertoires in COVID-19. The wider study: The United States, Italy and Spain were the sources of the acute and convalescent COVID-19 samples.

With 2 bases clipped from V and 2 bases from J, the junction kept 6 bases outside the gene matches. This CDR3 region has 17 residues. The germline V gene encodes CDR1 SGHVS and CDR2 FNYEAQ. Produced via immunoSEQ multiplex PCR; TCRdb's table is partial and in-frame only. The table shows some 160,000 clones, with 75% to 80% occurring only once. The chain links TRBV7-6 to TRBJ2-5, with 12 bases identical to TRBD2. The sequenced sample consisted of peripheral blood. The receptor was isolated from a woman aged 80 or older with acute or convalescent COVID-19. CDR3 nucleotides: TGTGCCAGCAGCTTACACACTAGCGGGGGGCTACAAGAGACCCAGTACTTC. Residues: CASSLHTSGGLQETQYF. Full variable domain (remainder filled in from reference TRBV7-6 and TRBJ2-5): GAGVSQSPRYKVTKRGQDVALRCDPISGHVSLYWYRQALGQGPEFLTYFNYEAQQDKSGLPNDRFSAERPEGSISTLTIQRTEQRDSAMYRCASSLHTSGGLQETQYFGPGTRLLVL.